This T cell receptor beta chain was identified in a study of shared clonotypes between healthy human individuals. As for the study in general: Aged between 18 and 49, the donors were two women and three men.

Healthy and HIV-negative, the adult donors had no recent acute infections or vaccinations. The germline V and J ends were trimmed by 0 bases and 3 bases, with 9 bases remaining between them. The CDR3 is 14 amino acids. Germline CDR1 and CDR2: LGHNA and YSLEER. Findings and caveats of the study: Larger estimated richness was generally seen in naive subsets than in memory subsets.

This clone appeared once. Its target is not known. As processed by the authors: ImmunoSEQ gave junction-only sequences without quality scores, so filtering differed. The table came from immunoSEQ multiplex PCR; TCRdb's copy has only in-frame clones and leaves some out. From that table come the V and J calls and clone size; the DNA was used to work out D and trimming. The sample carries about 2.4 million clones, more than 85% recorded once. This sequence originates from a man between 18 and 29 years old in good health. Some clones in this sample may be carry-over from other donors' samples. This sequence joins TRBV4-3 and TRBJ2-7; D unresolved. Sequencing used naive CD4+ T cells from PBMCs. Subset in this sample: CD45RA+ positively selected. CDR3 residues: CASSQDWASYEQYF. The CDR3 nucleotides are TGCGCCAGCAGCCAAGATTGGGCTAGCTACGAGCAGTACTTC.